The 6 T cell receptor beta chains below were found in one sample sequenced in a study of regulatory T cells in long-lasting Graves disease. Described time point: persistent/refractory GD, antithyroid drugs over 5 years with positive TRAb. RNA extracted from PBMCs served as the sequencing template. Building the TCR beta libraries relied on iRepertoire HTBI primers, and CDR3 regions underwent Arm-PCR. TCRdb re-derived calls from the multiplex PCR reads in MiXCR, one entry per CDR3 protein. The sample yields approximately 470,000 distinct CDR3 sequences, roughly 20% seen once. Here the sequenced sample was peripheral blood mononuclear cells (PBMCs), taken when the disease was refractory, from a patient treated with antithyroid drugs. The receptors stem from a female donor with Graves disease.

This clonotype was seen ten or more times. CDR3 loop: CATSKRRQGGKETQYF. CDR3 DNA: TGTGCCACCAGCAAACGCAGACAGGGTGGCAAAGAGACCCAGTACTTC. The V gene is TRBV15, the J gene TRBJ2-5; TRBD1 aligns across 7 bases. Trimming removed 4 bases from V and 3 bases from J; junction bases left unmatched: 11. Germline V lookup: CDR1 LNHNV, CDR2 YYDKDF (reference sequence). The CDR3 loop spans 16 amino acids. The entire variable domain, with the rest obtained from reference TRBV15 and TRBJ2-5, is as follows: DAMVIQNPRYQVTQFGKPVTLSCSQTLNHNVMYWYQQKSSQAPKLLFHYYDKDFNNEADTPDNFQSRRPNTSFCFLDIRSPGLGDTAMYLCATSKRRQGGKETQYFGPGTRLLVL.

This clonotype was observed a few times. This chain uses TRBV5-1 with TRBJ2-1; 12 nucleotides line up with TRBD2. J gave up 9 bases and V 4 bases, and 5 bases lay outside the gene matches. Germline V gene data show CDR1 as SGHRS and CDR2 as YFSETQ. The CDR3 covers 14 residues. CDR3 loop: CASSPGLAGSEQFF. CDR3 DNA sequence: TGCGCCAGCAGCCCCGGACTAGCGGGATCTGAGCAGTTCTTC.

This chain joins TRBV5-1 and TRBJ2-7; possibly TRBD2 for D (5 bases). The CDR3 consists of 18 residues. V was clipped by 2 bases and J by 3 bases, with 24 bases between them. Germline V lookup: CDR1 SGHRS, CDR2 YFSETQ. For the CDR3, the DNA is TGCGCCAGCAGCTTCCAAACCCGGGGATGGGGTTCGATCTACGAGCAGTACTTC. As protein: CASSFQTRGWGSIYEQYF.

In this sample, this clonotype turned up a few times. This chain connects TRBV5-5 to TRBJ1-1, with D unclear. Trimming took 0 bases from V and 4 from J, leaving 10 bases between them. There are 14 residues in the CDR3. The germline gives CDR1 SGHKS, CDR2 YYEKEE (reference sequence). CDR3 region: CASSLVGRGTEAFF. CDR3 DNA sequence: TGTGCCAGCAGCTTGGTAGGGCGCGGCACTGAAGCTTTCTTT.

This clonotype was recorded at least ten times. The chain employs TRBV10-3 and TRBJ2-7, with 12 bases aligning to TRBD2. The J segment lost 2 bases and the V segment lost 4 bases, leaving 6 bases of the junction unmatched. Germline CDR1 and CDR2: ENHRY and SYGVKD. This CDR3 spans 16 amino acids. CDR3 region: CAISGYGTSGPYEQYF. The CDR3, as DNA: TGTGCCATCAGTGGCTACGGGACTAGCGGGCCCTACGAGCAGTACTTC.

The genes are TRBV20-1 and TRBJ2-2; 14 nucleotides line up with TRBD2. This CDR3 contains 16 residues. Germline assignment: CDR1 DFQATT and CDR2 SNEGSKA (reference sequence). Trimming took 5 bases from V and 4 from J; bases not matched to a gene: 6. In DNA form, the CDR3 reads TGCAGTGCTTTCAAGGGACTAGCGGGGGTCACCGGGGAGCTGTTTTTT. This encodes CSAFKGLAGVTGELFF.